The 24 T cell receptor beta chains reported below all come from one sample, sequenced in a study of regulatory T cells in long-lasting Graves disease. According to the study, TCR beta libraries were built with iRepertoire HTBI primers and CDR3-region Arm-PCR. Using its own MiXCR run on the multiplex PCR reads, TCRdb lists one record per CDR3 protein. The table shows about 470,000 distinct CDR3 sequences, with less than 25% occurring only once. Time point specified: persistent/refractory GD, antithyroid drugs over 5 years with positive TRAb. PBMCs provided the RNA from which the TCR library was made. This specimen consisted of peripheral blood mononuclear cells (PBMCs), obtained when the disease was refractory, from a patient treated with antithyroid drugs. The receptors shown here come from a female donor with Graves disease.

CDR3 in amino acids: CSVEHEKYQETQYF. CDR3 nucleotide sequence: TGCAGCGTTGAACACGAGAAATATCAAGAGACCCAGTACTTC. The V and J genes are TRBV29-1 and TRBJ2-5; unclear D gene. The germline gives CDR1 SQVTM, CDR2 ANQGSEA. The CDR3 is 14 residues long. Trimming shortened V by 2 bases and J by 2 bases, and 12 bases separated the two germline ends. Full variable domain (remainder filled in from reference TRBV29-1 and TRBJ2-5): SAVISQKPSRDICQRGTSLTIQCQVDSQVTMMFWYRQQPGQSLTLIATANQGSEATYESGFVIDKFPISRPNLTFSTLTVSNMSPEDSSIYLCSVEHEKYQETQYFGPGTRLLVL.

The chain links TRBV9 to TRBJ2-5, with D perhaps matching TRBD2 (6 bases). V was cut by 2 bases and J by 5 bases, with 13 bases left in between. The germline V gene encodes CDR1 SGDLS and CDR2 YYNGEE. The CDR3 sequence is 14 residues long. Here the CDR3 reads CASSVDGRSETQYF. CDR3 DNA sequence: TGTGCCAGCAGCGTCGACGGGAGATCGGAGACCCAGTACTTC.

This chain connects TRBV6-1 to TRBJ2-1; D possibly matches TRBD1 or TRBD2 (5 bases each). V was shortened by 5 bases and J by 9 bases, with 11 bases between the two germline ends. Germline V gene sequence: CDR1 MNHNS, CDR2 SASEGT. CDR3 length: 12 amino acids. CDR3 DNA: TGTGCCAGCAGTACCCCAGGGACTGAGCAGTTCTTC. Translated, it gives CASSTPGTEQFF.

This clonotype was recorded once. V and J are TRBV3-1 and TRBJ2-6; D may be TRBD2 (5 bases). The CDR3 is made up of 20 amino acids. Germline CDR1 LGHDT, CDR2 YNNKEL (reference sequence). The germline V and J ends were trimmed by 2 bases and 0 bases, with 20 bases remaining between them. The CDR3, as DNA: TGTGCCAGCAGCCAATCGATACGGACTGATCAGAGCTCTGGGGCCAACGTCCTGACTTTC. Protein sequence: CASSQSIRTDQSSGANVLTF.

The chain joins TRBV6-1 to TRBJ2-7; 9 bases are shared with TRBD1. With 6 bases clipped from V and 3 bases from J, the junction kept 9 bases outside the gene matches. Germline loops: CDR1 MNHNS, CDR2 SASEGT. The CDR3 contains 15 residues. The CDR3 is CASRETGTGIYEQYF. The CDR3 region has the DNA TGTGCCAGCAGAGAAACCGGGACAGGGATCTACGAGCAGTACTTC.

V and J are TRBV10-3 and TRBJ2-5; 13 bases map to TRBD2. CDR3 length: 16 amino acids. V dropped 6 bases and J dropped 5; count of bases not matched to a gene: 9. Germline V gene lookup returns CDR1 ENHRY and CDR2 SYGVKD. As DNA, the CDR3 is TGTGCCATCAGCGGGACTAGCGGGATACGGGCGGAGACCCAGTACTTC. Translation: CAISGTSGIRAETQYF.

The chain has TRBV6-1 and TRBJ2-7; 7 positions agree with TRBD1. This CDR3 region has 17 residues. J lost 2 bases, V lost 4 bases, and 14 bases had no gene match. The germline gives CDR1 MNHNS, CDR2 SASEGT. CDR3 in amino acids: CASSVYLGTAITYEQYF. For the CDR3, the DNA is TGTGCCAGCAGTGTATATTTGGGGACAGCCATCACCTACGAGCAGTACTTC.

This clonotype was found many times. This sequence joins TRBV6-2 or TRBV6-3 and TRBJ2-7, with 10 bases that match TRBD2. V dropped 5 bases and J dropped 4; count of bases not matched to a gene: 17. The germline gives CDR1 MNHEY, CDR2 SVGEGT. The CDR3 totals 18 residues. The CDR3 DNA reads TGTGCCAGCAGTCCCAAACTGGGGCTAGCGGGAGTCGGGTACGAGCAGTACTTC. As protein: CASSPKLGLAGVGYEQYF.

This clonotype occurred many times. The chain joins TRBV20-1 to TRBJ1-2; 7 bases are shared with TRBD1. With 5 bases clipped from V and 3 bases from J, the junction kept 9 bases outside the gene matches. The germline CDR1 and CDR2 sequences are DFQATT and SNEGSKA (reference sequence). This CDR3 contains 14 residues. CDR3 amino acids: CSAALQGRDYGYTF. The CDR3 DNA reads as TGCAGTGCTGCATTACAGGGGAGAGACTATGGCTACACCTTC.

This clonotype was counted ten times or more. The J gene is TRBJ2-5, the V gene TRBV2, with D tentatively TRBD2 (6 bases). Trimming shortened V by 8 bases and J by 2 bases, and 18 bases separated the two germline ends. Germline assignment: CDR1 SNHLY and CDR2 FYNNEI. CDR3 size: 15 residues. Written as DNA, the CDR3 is TGTGCCAGCCACAATGGGCTAGCGCATCAAGAGACCCAGTACTTC. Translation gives CASHNGLAHQETQYF.

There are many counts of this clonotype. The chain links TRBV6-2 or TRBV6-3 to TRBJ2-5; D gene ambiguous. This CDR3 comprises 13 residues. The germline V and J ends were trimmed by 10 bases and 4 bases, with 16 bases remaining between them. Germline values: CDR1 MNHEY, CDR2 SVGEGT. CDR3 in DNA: TGTGCCACCCCTGCTAAGATCGGAGAGACCCAGTACTTC. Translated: CATPAKIGETQYF.

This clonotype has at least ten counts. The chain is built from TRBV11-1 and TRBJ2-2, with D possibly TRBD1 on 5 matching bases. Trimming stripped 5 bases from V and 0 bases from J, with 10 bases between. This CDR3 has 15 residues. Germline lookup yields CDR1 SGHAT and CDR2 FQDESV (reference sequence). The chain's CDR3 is CASSRDSANTGELFF. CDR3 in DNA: TGTGCCAGCAGCCGTGACAGCGCGAACACCGGGGAGCTGTTTTTT.

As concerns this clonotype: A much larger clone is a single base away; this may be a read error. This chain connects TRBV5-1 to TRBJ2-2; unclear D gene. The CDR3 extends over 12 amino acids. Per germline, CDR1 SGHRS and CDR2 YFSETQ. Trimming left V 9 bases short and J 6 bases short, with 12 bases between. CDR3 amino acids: CANRIDPGELFF. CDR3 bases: TGCGCCAACAGAATCGATCCCGGGGAGCTGTTTTTT. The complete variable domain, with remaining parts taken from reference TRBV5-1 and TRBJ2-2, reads KAGVTQTPRYLIKTRGQQVTLSCSPISGHRSVSWYQQTPGQGLQFLFEYFSETQRNKGNFPGRFSGRQFSNSRSEMNVSTLELGDSALYLCANRIDPGELFFGEGSRLTVL.

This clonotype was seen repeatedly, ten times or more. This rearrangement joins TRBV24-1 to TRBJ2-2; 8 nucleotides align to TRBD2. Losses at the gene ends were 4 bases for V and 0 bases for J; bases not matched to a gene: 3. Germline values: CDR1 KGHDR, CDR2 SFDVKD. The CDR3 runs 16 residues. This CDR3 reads CATSDRGGPNTGELFF. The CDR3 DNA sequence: TGTGCCACCAGTGACCGGGGGGGCCCGAACACCGGGGAGCTGTTTTTT.

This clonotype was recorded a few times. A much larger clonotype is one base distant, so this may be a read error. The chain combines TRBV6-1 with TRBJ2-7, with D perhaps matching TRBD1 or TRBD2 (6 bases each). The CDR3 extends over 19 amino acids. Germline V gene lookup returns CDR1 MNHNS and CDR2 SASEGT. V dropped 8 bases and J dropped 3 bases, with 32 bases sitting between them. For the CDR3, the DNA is TGTGCCAGCCCCGGGGCGGGGACAAAGGAGCCCTCTACGGACTACGAGCAGTACTTC. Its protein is CASPGAGTKEPSTDYEQYF.

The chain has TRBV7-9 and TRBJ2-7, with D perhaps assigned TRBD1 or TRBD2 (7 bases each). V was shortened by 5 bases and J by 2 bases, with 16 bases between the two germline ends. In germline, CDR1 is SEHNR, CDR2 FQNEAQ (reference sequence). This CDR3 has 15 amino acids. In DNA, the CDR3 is TGTGCCAGCAGCCCAAGCGGGACAGTGACCTACGAGCAGTACTTC. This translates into CASSPSGTVTYEQYF.

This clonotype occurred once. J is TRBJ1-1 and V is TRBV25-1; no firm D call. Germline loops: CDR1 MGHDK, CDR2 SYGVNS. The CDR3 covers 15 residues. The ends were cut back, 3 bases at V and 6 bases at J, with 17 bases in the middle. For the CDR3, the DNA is TGTGCCAGCAGTGATGGACGGCAGATCGGCGCTGAAGCTTTCTTT. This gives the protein CASSDGRQIGAEAFF.

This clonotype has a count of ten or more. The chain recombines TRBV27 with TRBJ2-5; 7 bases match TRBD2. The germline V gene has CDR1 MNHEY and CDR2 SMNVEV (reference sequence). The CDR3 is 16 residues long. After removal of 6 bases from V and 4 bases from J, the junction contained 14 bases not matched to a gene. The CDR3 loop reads CASSSGWAGERETQYF. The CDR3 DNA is TGTGCCAGCAGCTCCGGTTGGGCGGGAGAACGAGAGACCCAGTACTTC.

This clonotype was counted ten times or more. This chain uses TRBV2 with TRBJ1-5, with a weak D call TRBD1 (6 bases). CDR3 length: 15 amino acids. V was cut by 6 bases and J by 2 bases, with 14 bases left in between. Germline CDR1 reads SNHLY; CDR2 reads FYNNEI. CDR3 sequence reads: CASREWEGGNQPQHF. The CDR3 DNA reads TGTGCCAGCAGGGAGTGGGAGGGGGGCAATCAGCCCCAGCATTTT.

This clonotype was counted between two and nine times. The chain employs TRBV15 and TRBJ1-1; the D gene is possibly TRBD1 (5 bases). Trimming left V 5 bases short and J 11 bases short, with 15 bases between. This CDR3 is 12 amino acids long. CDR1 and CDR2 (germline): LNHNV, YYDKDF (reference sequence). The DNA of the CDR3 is TGTGCCACCAGCCCTGCGCAGGGAAGGGCTTTCTTT. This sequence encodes CATSPAQGRAFF.

The CDR3 sequence: CAIKSTGREVYEQYF. Written as DNA, the CDR3 is TGTGCCATCAAGTCTACTGGCAGGGAGGTCTACGAGCAGTACTTC. The chain combines TRBV10-3 with TRBJ2-7, with a weak D call TRBD2 (6 bases). This CDR3 is built from 15 residues. V was cut by 7 bases and J by 3 bases, with 19 bases left in between. Germline-derived CDR1 and CDR2 are ENHRY and SYGVKD.

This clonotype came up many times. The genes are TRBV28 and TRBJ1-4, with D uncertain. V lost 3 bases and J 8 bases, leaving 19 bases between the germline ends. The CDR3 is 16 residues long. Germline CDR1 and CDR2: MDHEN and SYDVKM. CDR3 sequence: CASSFLPRAVGEKLFF. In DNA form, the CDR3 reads TGTGCCAGCAGTTTCCTGCCCCGGGCGGTAGGAGAAAAACTGTTTTTT.

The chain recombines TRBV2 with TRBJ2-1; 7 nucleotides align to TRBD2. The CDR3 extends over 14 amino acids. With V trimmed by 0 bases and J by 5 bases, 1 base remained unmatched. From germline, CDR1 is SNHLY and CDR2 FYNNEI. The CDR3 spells CASSEAGGDNEQFF. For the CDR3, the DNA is TGTGCCAGCAGTGAAGCGGGAGGGGACAATGAGCAGTTCTTC.

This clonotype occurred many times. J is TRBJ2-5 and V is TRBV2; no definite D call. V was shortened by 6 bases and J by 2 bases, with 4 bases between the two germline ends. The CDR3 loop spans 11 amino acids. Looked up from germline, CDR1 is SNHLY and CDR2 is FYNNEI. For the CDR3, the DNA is TGTGCCAGCAGCCATCAAGAGACCCAGTACTTC. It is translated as CASSHQETQYF.